The TCR beta chain described here comes from a study of T cell changes during pregnancy in multiple sclerosis. With V trimmed by 6 bases and J by 7 bases, 8 bases remained unmatched. The CDR3 loop spans 14 amino acids. Germline V gives CDR1 MNHNY, CDR2 SVGAGI (reference sequence). Assay: immunoSEQ multiplex PCR; the TCRdb copy retains only in-frame clones and omits some. The table includes some 60,000 clones, about 88% detected once. V is TRBV6-6 and J is TRBJ2-1; TRBD2 agrees at 8 bases. The sequence was collected from a female donor in good health, enrolled as a control in a pregnancy study. The source material was peripheral blood, sampled in the first trimester of pregnancy. CDR3 sequence (DNA): TGTGCCAGCAGCACCGGGACTAGTCGGAATGAGCAGTTCTTC. Amino acid sequence: CASSTGTSRNEQFF.